This TCR beta chain was found in a study of post-analysis software for immune sequencing data. Whole-study results and caveats: Under the F measure, samples that were prepared in one batch clustered strongly together. Among several TRBV segments more frequent in patients than controls were TRBV5-6, TRBV5-1 and TRBV20-1.

This clonotype was counted only a few times. As yet, its antigen is unknown. Built from TCR beta cDNA, the libraries had unique molecular identifiers in them. cDNA molecules numbering roughly 0.5 million came from roughly 0.93 to 9.6 million T cells. TCRdb reprocessed the PCR reads with MiXCR, giving one entry per CDR3 protein. The sample lists 400,000 to 500,000 distinct CDR3 sequences, 30% to 40% occurring once. V lost 1 base and J lost 1, with 16 bases in between. Per germline, CDR1 MDHEN and CDR2 SYDVKM. The length of the CDR3 is 17 residues. The sequence was collected from a girl aged 2 to 9 with multiple sclerosis. The chain uses TRBV28 and TRBJ1-2; D gene uncertain. The sequenced material came from blood. Here the CDR3 DNA reads TGTGCCAGCAGTTTATTCGAAGGGATTACAGTTAACTATGGCTACACCTTC. It translates to CASSLFEGITVNYGYTF.